The rows below give T cell receptor beta chains drawn from one sample of a study of CD8+CD57+ T cells in acquired aplastic anemia. One entry per CDR3 protein results from TCRdb running MiXCR on the reads. This table holds approximately 300,000 distinct CDR3 sequences, approximately 57% found once. The sequencing input was sorted CD4+, CD8+, or CD8+CD57+ T cells (not recorded which) from PBMCs. These receptors all stem from a human donor with aplastic anemia. Both conserved end residues are part of each CDR3. A D gene is named only where the DNA matches it firmly. The listing skips clone size in some rows; elsewhere it reads once, few, many or a size class.

clone_size: -; d_call: -; j_call: TRBJ2-7; cdr3_length: 14; v_call: TRBV7-9; cdr3_nt: TGCGCCAGCAGCCTTCGAGATAGGACCTACGAGCAGTACTTC; cdr3_aa: CASSLRDRTYEQYF
clone_size: -; d_call: -; j_call: TRBJ1-2; cdr3_length: 11; v_call: TRBV12-5; cdr3_nt: TGTGCTAGTGGTTTGGGCGGGGACCCCCTATTC; cdr3_aa: CASGLGGDPLF
clone_size: -; d_call: -; j_call: TRBJ1-6; cdr3_length: 17; v_call: TRBV2; cdr3_nt: TGTGCCAGCAGTCGAACTGACAGGACCCTCGGGGACTCACCCCTCCACTTT; cdr3_aa: CASSRTDRTLGDSPLHF
clone_size: -; d_call: TRBD1; j_call: TRBJ1-1; cdr3_length: 13; v_call: TRBV12-3/TRBV12-4; cdr3_nt: TGTGCCAGCAGTGTCTCCGGGACAGGGGAAGCTTTCTTT; cdr3_aa: CASSVSGTGEAFF
clone_size: -; d_call: -; j_call: TRBJ2-1; cdr3_length: 14; v_call: TRBV10-1; cdr3_nt: TGCGCCAGCAGTGAGGGCGGGACAAACAATGAGCAGTTCTTC; cdr3_aa: CASSEGGTNNEQFF
clone_size: -; d_call: -; j_call: TRBJ1-6; cdr3_length: 15; v_call: TRBV4-3; cdr3_nt: TGCGCCAGCAGCCAAGGGTGGATAAGCGGTTCACCCCTCCACTTT; cdr3_aa: CASSQGWISGSPLHF
clone_size: -; d_call: TRBD1; j_call: TRBJ2-7; cdr3_length: 15; v_call: TRBV15; cdr3_nt: TGTGCCACCAGCAGATCAGGGACAGGGACCTACGAGCAGTACTTC; cdr3_aa: CATSRSGTGTYEQYF
clone_size: -; d_call: TRBD2; j_call: TRBJ2-3; cdr3_length: 20; v_call: TRBV19; cdr3_nt: TGTGCCAGTAGTATCCAAGGACTAGCGGGGGGGCATGCCCCGACAGATACGCAGTATTTT; cdr3_aa: CASSIQGLAGGHAPTDTQYF
clone_size: -; d_call: TRBD2; j_call: TRBJ2-5; cdr3_length: 15; v_call: TRBV10-3; cdr3_nt: TGTGCCAGCAGTCGAGCGGGAACGGTGGGAGAGACCCAGTACTTC; cdr3_aa: CASSRAGTVGETQYF
clone_size: -; d_call: -; j_call: TRBJ2-2; cdr3_length: 14; v_call: TRBV7-3; cdr3_nt: TGTGCCAGCAGCTTAATAGGCGGGACCGGGGAGCTGTTTTTT; cdr3_aa: CASSLIGGTGELFF
clone_size: many; d_call: TRBD1; j_call: TRBJ2-6; cdr3_length: 17; v_call: TRBV13; cdr3_nt: TGTGCCAGCAGCTTGGGACAGGGAGTAAGTGGGGCCAACGTCCTGACTTTC; cdr3_aa: CASSLGQGVSGANVLTF
clone_size: few; d_call: -; j_call: TRBJ1-2; cdr3_length: 14; v_call: TRBV7-9; cdr3_nt: TGTGCCAGCAGCTTAGGTGTTCTTAGCTATGGCTACACCTTC; cdr3_aa: CASSLGVLSYGYTF
clone_size: many; d_call: -; j_call: TRBJ2-3; cdr3_length: 14; v_call: TRBV6-5; cdr3_nt: TGTGCCAGCAGCGTGAGGACAAGCACAGATACGCAGTATTTT; cdr3_aa: CASSVRTSTDTQYF
clone_size: -; d_call: TRBD1; j_call: TRBJ1-6; cdr3_length: 19; v_call: TRBV7-2; cdr3_nt: TGTGCCAGCAGCGGACCGGAACAGGGGATAGCTATCTATAATTCACCCCCCCACTTT; cdr3_aa: CASSGPEQGIAIYNSPPHF
clone_size: many; d_call: TRBD1; j_call: TRBJ1-2; cdr3_length: 14; v_call: TRBV24-1; cdr3_nt: TGTGCCACCAGTGATGCAACCGGGACAGTTGGCTACACCTTC; cdr3_aa: CATSDATGTVGYTF
clone_size: many; d_call: TRBD2; j_call: TRBJ2-5; cdr3_length: 16; v_call: TRBV2; cdr3_nt: TGTGCCAGCAGTCCTTTAAGACTAGCGGGAGGGGAGACCCAGTACTTC; cdr3_aa: CASSPLRLAGGETQYF
clone_size: -; d_call: -; j_call: TRBJ2-7; cdr3_length: 16; v_call: TRBV5-6; cdr3_nt: TGTGCCAGCAGCTTTGGGTCAGGGACGGCTCAGCCCCAGCAGTACTTC; cdr3_aa: CASSFGSGTAQPQQYF
clone_size: -; d_call: -; j_call: TRBJ1-2; cdr3_length: 13; v_call: TRBV5-6; cdr3_nt: TGTGCCAGCACCGCCGGTGAACTATATGGCTACACCTTC; cdr3_aa: CASTAGELYGYTF
clone_size: -; d_call: TRBD1; j_call: TRBJ2-7; cdr3_length: 16; v_call: TRBV7-9; cdr3_nt: TGTGCCAGCAGCTTAAAGCAGGGGGCAAGGACCTACGAGCAGTACTTC; cdr3_aa: CASSLKQGARTYEQYF
clone_size: -; d_call: TRBD1; j_call: TRBJ2-2; cdr3_length: 17; v_call: TRBV20-1; cdr3_nt: TGCAGTGCTAGACGGGACAGAGTCTTCCCGAACACCGGGGAGCTGTTTTTT; cdr3_aa: CSARRDRVFPNTGELFF
clone_size: -; d_call: -; j_call: TRBJ2-1; cdr3_length: 14; v_call: TRBV11-2; cdr3_nt: TGTGCCAGCAGCTTAGAAACCTTGGCTTTTGAGCAGTTCTTC; cdr3_aa: CASSLETLAFEQFF
clone_size: -; d_call: -; j_call: TRBJ2-7; cdr3_length: 13; v_call: TRBV19; cdr3_nt: TGTGCCAGTAGTATAGGCAAGTCCTACGAGCAGTACTTC; cdr3_aa: CASSIGKSYEQYF
clone_size: -; d_call: -; j_call: TRBJ2-7; cdr3_length: 13; v_call: TRBV7-2; cdr3_nt: TGTGCCAGCAGCCCCATGACCCATTACGAGCAGTACTTC; cdr3_aa: CASSPMTHYEQYF
clone_size: -; d_call: TRBD1; j_call: TRBJ1-4; cdr3_length: 15; v_call: TRBV7-9; cdr3_nt: TGTGCCAGCAGCTCTCGACAGGGCACTAATGAAAAACTGTTTTTT; cdr3_aa: CASSSRQGTNEKLFF
clone_size: -; d_call: TRBD1; j_call: TRBJ2-3; cdr3_length: 15; v_call: TRBV7-3; cdr3_nt: TGTGCCAGCAGCACCCGGGACAGATACACAGATACGCAGTATTTT; cdr3_aa: CASSTRDRYTDTQYF
clone_size: once; d_call: TRBD1; j_call: TRBJ1-1; cdr3_length: 14; v_call: TRBV7-3; cdr3_nt: TGTGCCAGCAGCTTGGGACAGCCCTGGGCTGAAGCTTTCTTT; cdr3_aa: CASSLGQPWAEAFF
clone_size: few; d_call: TRBD2; j_call: TRBJ2-2; cdr3_length: 13; v_call: TRBV7-6; cdr3_nt: TGTGCCAGCAGTTCTGGACTAGCCGGGGAGCTGTTTTTT; cdr3_aa: CASSSGLAGELFF
clone_size: -; d_call: -; j_call: TRBJ1-1; cdr3_length: 13; v_call: TRBV10-3; cdr3_nt: TGTGCCAGCAGTAACGCGGCGGGAATTGAAGCTTTCTTT; cdr3_aa: CASSNAAGIEAFF
clone_size: few; d_call: -; j_call: TRBJ1-1; cdr3_length: 14; v_call: TRBV20-1; cdr3_nt: TGCAGTGCTAGAGATTTTAAAGGGAACACTGAAGCTTTCTTT; cdr3_aa: CSARDFKGNTEAFF
clone_size: few; d_call: -; j_call: TRBJ2-3; cdr3_length: 15; v_call: TRBV7-2; cdr3_nt: TGTGCCAGCAGCTTATGGTCCGTAGTCACAGATACGCAGTATTTT; cdr3_aa: CASSLWSVVTDTQYF
clone_size: -; d_call: -; j_call: TRBJ1-1; cdr3_length: 12; v_call: TRBV29-1; cdr3_nt: TGCAGCTGTCGGGCAGGGAACACTGAAGCTTTCTTT; cdr3_aa: CSCRAGNTEAFF
clone_size: -; d_call: -; j_call: TRBJ1-2; cdr3_length: 15; v_call: TRBV15; cdr3_nt: TGTGCCACCAGCAGAGAGGGGGGCGCCGGCTATGGCTACACCTTC; cdr3_aa: CATSREGGAGYGYTF
clone_size: -; d_call: -; j_call: TRBJ2-7; cdr3_length: 15; v_call: TRBV7-8; cdr3_nt: TGTGCCAGCAGCTCCTCAGGGATTCAGGACTACGAGCAGTACTTC; cdr3_aa: CASSSSGIQDYEQYF
clone_size: once; d_call: -; j_call: TRBJ1-6; cdr3_length: 15; v_call: TRBV5-6; cdr3_nt: TGTGCCAGCAGCTTGACTAGCGGGGTTAATTCACCCCTCCACTTT; cdr3_aa: CASSLTSGVNSPLHF
clone_size: -; d_call: TRBD1; j_call: TRBJ1-1; cdr3_length: 16; v_call: TRBV7-8; cdr3_nt: TGTGCCAGCAGCTTAATACGAGGGGGCGAGAACACTGAAGCTTTCTTT; cdr3_aa: CASSLIRGGENTEAFF
clone_size: many; d_call: -; j_call: TRBJ2-2; cdr3_length: 16; v_call: TRBV19; cdr3_nt: TGTGCCAGTAGTATAGAGGGCAGGGCGGACACCGGGGAGCTGTTTTTT; cdr3_aa: CASSIEGRADTGELFF
clone_size: -; d_call: TRBD1; j_call: TRBJ2-1; cdr3_length: 16; v_call: TRBV7-2; cdr3_nt: TGTGCCAGCAGCGTAACCGGGACAGGGGTCACCAATGAGCAGTTCTTC; cdr3_aa: CASSVTGTGVTNEQFF
clone_size: many; d_call: -; j_call: TRBJ2-5; cdr3_length: 17; v_call: TRBV11-2; cdr3_nt: TGTGCCAGCAGCTTAGGGGGAGGGGGGCCTTACCAAGAGACCCAGTACTTC; cdr3_aa: CASSLGGGGPYQETQYF
clone_size: -; d_call: TRBD1; j_call: TRBJ1-6; cdr3_length: 14; v_call: TRBV2; cdr3_nt: TGTGCCAGCGACAGGGATGGGAGGTCTTCACCCCTCCACTTT; cdr3_aa: CASDRDGRSSPLHF
clone_size: -; d_call: TRBD1; j_call: TRBJ2-2; cdr3_length: 13; v_call: TRBV19; cdr3_nt: TGTGCCAGTAGAACAGGGGCCACCGGGGAGCTGTTTTTT; cdr3_aa: CASRTGATGELFF
clone_size: many; d_call: TRBD2; j_call: TRBJ2-2; cdr3_length: 14; v_call: TRBV19; cdr3_nt: TGTGCCACCGCGACTAGCGGGAGGACCGGGGAGCTGTTTTTT; cdr3_aa: CATATSGRTGELFF
clone_size: -; d_call: TRBD1; j_call: TRBJ1-2; cdr3_length: 16; v_call: TRBV5-4; cdr3_nt: TGTGCCAGCAGCTTAATACCATTAAGCAGGGGGAATGGCTACACCTTC; cdr3_aa: CASSLIPLSRGNGYTF
clone_size: few; d_call: -; j_call: TRBJ2-5; cdr3_length: 18; v_call: TRBV10-3; cdr3_nt: TGTGCCATCAGTGAGTCGACGGGTGCGGGGGCTGGGGGAGAGACCCAGTACTTC; cdr3_aa: CAISESTGAGAGGETQYF
clone_size: few; d_call: TRBD1; j_call: TRBJ1-5; cdr3_length: 14; v_call: TRBV20-1; cdr3_nt: TGCAGTGCTAGAGCAGACAGGGAATTTCAGCCCCAGCATTTT; cdr3_aa: CSARADREFQPQHF
clone_size: -; d_call: -; j_call: TRBJ1-1; cdr3_length: 13; v_call: TRBV5-4; cdr3_nt: TGTGCCAGCAGCCCAGACGTTGACACTGAAGCTTTCTTT; cdr3_aa: CASSPDVDTEAFF
clone_size: once; d_call: TRBD1; j_call: TRBJ2-7; cdr3_length: 17; v_call: TRBV7-9; cdr3_nt: TGTGCCAGCAGCCCACTCCCCTGGGACAGGGGTAGAGGCGAGCAGTACTTC; cdr3_aa: CASSPLPWDRGRGEQYF
clone_size: -; d_call: TRBD1; j_call: TRBJ2-3; cdr3_length: 16; v_call: TRBV25-1; cdr3_nt: TGTGCCAGCAGTGAATGGACAGGGGTACATGAAGATACGCAGTATTTT; cdr3_aa: CASSEWTGVHEDTQYF
clone_size: -; d_call: TRBD1; j_call: TRBJ1-1; cdr3_length: 15; v_call: TRBV10-3; cdr3_nt: TGTGCCATCAGGAAACAGGGGAATGAACACACTGAAGCTTTCTTT; cdr3_aa: CAIRKQGNEHTEAFF
clone_size: -; d_call: -; j_call: TRBJ2-7; cdr3_length: 14; v_call: TRBV7-9; cdr3_nt: TGTGCCAGCAGCTTTTTACGGGGTTCGTCCGAGCAGTACTTC; cdr3_aa: CASSFLRGSSEQYF
clone_size: few; d_call: -; j_call: TRBJ1-1; cdr3_length: 11; v_call: TRBV12-3/TRBV12-4; cdr3_nt: TGTGCCAGCAGCTACGGGACTGAAGCTTTCTTT; cdr3_aa: CASSYGTEAFF
clone_size: -; d_call: -; j_call: TRBJ1-6; cdr3_length: 14; v_call: TRBV12-3/TRBV12-4; cdr3_nt: TGTGCCAGCAGTTTGGGTGAGGGTCTCTCACCCCTCCACTTT; cdr3_aa: CASSLGEGLSPLHF
clone_size: few; d_call: -; j_call: TRBJ2-3; cdr3_length: 15; v_call: TRBV7-2; cdr3_nt: TGTGCCAGCAGCTACGAACGGGGGCGCACAGATACGCAGTATTTT; cdr3_aa: CASSYERGRTDTQYF
clone_size: -; d_call: TRBD2; j_call: TRBJ2-7; cdr3_length: 11; v_call: TRBV29-1; cdr3_nt: TGCAGCGTTGAGGGGGCGGGGGGGCAGTACTTC; cdr3_aa: CSVEGAGGQYF
clone_size: once; d_call: TRBD2; j_call: TRBJ2-5; cdr3_length: 18; v_call: TRBV19; cdr3_nt: TGTGCCAGTAGTATAGACGGGGGACTAGCGTACGAGTTGGGGGCACAGTACTTC; cdr3_aa: CASSIDGGLAYELGAQYF
clone_size: few; d_call: TRBD1; j_call: TRBJ1-5; cdr3_length: 16; v_call: TRBV19; cdr3_nt: TGTGCCAGCCAAGCACGGGACAGGAAACTAAATCAGCCCCAGCATTTT; cdr3_aa: CASQARDRKLNQPQHF
clone_size: -; d_call: TRBD2; j_call: TRBJ2-1; cdr3_length: 17; v_call: TRBV10-3; cdr3_nt: TGTGCCATCAGCAGCACTAGCGGGGGGGCCAGCGTTAGTGAGCAGTTCTTC; cdr3_aa: CAISSTSGGASVSEQFF
clone_size: -; d_call: TRBD2; j_call: TRBJ2-3; cdr3_length: 14; v_call: TRBV2; cdr3_nt: TGTGCCAGCAGTGAAGGGTGGGGGGGAGATACGCAGTATTTT; cdr3_aa: CASSEGWGGDTQYF
clone_size: few; d_call: -; j_call: TRBJ1-2; cdr3_length: 12; v_call: TRBV24-1; cdr3_nt: TGTGCCACCAGTGATTTACGGTATGGCTACACCTTC; cdr3_aa: CATSDLRYGYTF
clone_size: -; d_call: -; j_call: TRBJ1-3; cdr3_length: 13; v_call: TRBV3-1; cdr3_nt: TGTGCCAGCAGGACGCCTTCTGGAAACACCATATATTTT; cdr3_aa: CASRTPSGNTIYF